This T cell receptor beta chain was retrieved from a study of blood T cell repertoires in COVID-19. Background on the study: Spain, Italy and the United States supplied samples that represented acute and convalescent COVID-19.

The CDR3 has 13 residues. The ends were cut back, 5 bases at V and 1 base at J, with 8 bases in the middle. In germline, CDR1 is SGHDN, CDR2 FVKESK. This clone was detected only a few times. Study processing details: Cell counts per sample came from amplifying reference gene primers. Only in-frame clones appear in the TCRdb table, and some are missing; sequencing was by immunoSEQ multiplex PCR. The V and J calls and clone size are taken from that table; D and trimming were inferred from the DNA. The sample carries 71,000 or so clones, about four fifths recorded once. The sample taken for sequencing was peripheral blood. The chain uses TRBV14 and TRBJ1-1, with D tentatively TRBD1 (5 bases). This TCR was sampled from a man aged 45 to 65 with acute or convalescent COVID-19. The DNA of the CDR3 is TGTGCCAGCAGCTTCGGACAGAACACTGAAGCTTTCTTT. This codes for CASSFGQNTEAFF.